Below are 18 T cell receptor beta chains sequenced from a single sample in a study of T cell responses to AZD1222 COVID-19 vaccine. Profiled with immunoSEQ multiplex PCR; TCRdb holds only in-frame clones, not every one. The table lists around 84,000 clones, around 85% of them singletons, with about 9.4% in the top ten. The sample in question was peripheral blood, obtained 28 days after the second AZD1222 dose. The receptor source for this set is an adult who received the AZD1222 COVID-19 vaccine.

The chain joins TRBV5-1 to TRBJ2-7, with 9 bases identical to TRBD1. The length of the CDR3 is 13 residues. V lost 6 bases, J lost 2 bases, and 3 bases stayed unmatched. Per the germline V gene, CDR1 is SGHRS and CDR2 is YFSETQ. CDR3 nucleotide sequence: TGCGCCAGCACCGGGACAGGGACCTACGAGCAGTACTTC. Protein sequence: CASTGTGTYEQYF.

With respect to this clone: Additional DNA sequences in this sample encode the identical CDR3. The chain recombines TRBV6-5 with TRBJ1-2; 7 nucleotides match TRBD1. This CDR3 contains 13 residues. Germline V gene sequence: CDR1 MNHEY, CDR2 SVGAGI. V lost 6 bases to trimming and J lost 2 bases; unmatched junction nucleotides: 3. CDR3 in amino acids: CASSRDRNYGYTF. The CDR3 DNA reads TGTGCCAGCAGCCGGGACAGAAACTATGGCTACACCTTC.

The DNA of the CDR3 is TGTGCCAGCAGCGTAATGCAGGGCGCTAACTATGGCTACACCTTC. This encodes CASSVMQGANYGYTF. J is TRBJ1-2 and V is TRBV9, with D perhaps matching TRBD1 (5 bases). Per the germline V gene, CDR1 is SGDLS and CDR2 is YYNGEE. The CDR3 covers 15 residues. V lost 1 base to trimming and J lost 0 bases, with 10 bases between them.

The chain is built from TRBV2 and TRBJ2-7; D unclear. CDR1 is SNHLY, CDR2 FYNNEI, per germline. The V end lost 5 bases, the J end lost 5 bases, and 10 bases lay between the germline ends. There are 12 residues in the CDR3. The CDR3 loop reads CASSQKFNEQYF. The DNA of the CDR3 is TGTGCCAGCAGTCAAAAATTTAACGAGCAGTACTTC.

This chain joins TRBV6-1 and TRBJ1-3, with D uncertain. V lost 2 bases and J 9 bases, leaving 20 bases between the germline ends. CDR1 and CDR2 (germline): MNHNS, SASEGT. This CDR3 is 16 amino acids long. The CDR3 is CASSEFGRAPGGTIYF. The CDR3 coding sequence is TGTGCCAGCAGTGAATTCGGGAGGGCCCCCGGCGGCACCATATATTTT.

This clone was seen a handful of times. For the CDR3, the DNA is TGCAGTGCTAGTGGGGGCAGCTCTGGAAACACCATATATTTT. The encoded protein is CSASGGSSGNTIYF. The genes are TRBV20-1 and TRBJ1-3; possible D gene TRBD1, 6 bases. V lost 3 bases and J lost 0, with 9 bases in between. CDR1 is DFQATT, CDR2 SNEGSKA, per germline (reference sequence). The CDR3 totals 14 residues.

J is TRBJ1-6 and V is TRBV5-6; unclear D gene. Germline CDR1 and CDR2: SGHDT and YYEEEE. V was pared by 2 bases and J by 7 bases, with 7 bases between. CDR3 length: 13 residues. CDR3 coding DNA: TGTGCCAGCAGCTTCGATTTCAATTCACCCCTCCACTTT. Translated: CASSFDFNSPLHF. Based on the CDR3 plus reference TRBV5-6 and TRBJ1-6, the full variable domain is DAGVTQSPTHLIKTRGQQVTLRCSPKSGHDTVSWYQQALGQGPQFIFQYYEEEERQRGNFPDRFSGHQFPNYSSELNVNALLLGDSALYLCASSFDFNSPLHFGNGTRLTVT.

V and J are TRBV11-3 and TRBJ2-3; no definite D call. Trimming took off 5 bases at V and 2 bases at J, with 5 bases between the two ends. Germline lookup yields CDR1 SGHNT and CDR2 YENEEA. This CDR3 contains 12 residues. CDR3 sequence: CASSLNTDTQYF. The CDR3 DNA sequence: TGTGCCAGCAGCCTCAACACAGATACGCAGTATTTT. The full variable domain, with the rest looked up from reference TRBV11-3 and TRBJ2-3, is EAGVVQSPRYKIIEKKQPVAFWCNPISGHNTLYWYLQNLGQGPELLIRYENEEAVDDSQLPKDRFSAERLKGVDSTLKIQPAELGDSAVYLCASSLNTDTQYFGPGTRLTVL.

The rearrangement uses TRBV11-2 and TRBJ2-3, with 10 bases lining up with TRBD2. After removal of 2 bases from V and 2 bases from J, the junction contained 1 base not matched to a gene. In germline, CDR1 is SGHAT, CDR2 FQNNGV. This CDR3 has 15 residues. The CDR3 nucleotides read TGTGCCAGCAGCTTACTAGCGGGGGACACAGATACGCAGTATTTT. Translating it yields CASSLLAGDTDTQYF.

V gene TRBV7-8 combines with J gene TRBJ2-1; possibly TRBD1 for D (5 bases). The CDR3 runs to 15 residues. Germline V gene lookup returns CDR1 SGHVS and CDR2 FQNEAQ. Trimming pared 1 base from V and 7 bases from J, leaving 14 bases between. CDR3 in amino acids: CASSLESQGGNEQFF. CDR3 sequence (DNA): TGTGCCAGCAGCTTAGAATCCCAGGGTGGAAATGAGCAGTTCTTC.

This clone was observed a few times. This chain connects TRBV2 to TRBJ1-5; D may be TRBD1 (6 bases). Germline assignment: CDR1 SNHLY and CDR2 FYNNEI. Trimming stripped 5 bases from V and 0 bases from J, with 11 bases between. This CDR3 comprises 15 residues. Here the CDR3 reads CASSLNRVSNQPQHF. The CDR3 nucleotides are TGTGCCAGCAGTCTAAACAGGGTTAGCAATCAGCCCCAGCATTTT.

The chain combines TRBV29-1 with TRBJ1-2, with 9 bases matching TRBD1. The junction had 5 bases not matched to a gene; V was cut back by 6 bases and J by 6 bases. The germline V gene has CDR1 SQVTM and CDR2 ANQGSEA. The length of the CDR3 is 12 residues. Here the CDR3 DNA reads TGCAGCGTAGAACAGGGGGCGGATGGCTACACCTTC. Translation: CSVEQGADGYTF. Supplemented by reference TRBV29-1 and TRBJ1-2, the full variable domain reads SAVISQKPSRDICQRGTSLTIQCQVDSQVTMMFWYRQQPGQSLTLIATANQGSEATYESGFVIDKFPISRPNLTFSTLTVSNMSPEDSSIYLCSVEQGADGYTFGSGTRLTVV.

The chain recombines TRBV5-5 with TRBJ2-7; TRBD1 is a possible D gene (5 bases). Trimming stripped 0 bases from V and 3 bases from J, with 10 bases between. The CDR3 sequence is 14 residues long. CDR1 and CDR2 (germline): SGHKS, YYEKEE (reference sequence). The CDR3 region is CASSLGPGFYEQYF. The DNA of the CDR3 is TGTGCCAGCAGCTTGGGCCCAGGGTTCTACGAGCAGTACTTC.

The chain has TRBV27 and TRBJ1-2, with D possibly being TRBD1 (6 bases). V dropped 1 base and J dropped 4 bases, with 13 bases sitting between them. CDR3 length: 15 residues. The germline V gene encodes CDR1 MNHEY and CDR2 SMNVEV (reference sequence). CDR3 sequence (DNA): TGTGCCAGCAGTTTATACCCTACAGGGATCTATGGCTACACCTTC. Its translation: CASSLYPTGIYGYTF.

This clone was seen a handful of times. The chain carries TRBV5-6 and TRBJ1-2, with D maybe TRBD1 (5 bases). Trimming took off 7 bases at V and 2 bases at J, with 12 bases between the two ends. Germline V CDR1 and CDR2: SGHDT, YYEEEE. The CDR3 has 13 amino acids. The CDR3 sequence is CASGKTANYGYTF. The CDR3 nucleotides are TGTGCCAGCGGAAAGACAGCGAACTATGGCTACACCTTC.

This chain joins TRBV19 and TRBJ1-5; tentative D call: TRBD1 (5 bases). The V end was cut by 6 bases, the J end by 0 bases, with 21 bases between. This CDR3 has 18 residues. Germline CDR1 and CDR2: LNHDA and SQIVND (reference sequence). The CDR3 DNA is TGTGCCAGTAGCTCACAGGTCATTGAGGGATATAGCAATCAGCCCCAGCATTTT. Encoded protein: CASSSQVIEGYSNQPQHF. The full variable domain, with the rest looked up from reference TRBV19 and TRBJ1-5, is DGGITQSPKYLFRKEGQNVTLSCEQNLNHDAMYWYRQDPGQGLRLIYYSQIVNDFQKGDIAEGYSVSREKKESFPLTVTSAQKNPTAFYLCASSSQVIEGYSNQPQHFGDGTRLSIL.

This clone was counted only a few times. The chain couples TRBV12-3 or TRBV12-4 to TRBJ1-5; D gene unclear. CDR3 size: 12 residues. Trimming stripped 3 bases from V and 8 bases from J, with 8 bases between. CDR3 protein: CASSFIGEPQHF. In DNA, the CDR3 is TGTGCCAGCAGTTTTATTGGGGAGCCCCAGCATTTT.

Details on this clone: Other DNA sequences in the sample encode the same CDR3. The CDR3 DNA reads TGTGCCAGCAGCAACCCTCTAGCGGGGGGGAACACCGGGGAGCTGTTTTTT. Protein product: CASSNPLAGGNTGELFF. This chain uses TRBV7-3 with TRBJ2-2; the match to TRBD2 covers 11 bases. CDR1 and CDR2 from the germline V gene are SGHTA and FQGTGA. The CDR3 is 17 amino acids. V shed 5 bases and J 1 base; nucleotides not matched to a gene: 6.